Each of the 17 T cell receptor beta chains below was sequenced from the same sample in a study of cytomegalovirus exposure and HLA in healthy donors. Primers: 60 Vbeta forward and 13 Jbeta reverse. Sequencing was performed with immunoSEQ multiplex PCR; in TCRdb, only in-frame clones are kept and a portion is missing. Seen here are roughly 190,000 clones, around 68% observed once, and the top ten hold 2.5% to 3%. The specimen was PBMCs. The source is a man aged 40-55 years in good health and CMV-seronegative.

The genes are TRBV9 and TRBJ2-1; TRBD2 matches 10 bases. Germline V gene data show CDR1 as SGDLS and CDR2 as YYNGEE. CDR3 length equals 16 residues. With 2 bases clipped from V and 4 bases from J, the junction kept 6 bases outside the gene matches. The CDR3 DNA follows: TGTGCCAGCAGCGTGAGCGGGACTAGCGCGTACAATGAGCAGTTCTTC. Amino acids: CASSVSGTSAYNEQFF.

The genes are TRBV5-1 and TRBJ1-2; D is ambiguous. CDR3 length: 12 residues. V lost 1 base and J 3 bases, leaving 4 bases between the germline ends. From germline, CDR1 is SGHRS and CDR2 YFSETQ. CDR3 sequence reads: CASSLTDYGYTF. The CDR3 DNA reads TGCGCCAGCAGCTTGACGGACTATGGCTACACCTTC.

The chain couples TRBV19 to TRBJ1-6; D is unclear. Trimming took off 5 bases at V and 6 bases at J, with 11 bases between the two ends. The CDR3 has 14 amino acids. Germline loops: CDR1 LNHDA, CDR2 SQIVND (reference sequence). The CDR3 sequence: CASSELITNSPLHF. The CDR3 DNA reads TGTGCCAGTAGTGAACTTATTACTAATTCACCCCTCCACTTT.

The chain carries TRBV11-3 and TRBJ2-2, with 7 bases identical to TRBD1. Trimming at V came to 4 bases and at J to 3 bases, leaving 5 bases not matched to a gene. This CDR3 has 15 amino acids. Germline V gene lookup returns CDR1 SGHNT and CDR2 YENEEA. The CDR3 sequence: CASSYRGADTGELFF. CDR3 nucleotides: TGTGCCAGCAGCTACAGGGGAGCGGACACCGGGGAGCTGTTTTTT.

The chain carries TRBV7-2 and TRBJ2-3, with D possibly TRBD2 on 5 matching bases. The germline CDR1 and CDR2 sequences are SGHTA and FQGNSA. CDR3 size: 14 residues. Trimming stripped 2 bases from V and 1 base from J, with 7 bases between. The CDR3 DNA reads TGTGCCAGCAGCTTAACAGCGGGCACAGATACGCAGTATTTT. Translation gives CASSLTAGTDTQYF.

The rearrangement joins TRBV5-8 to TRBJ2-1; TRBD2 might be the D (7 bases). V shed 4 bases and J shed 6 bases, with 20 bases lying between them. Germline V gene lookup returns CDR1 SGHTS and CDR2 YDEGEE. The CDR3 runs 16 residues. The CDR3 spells CASSARPGGLINEQFF. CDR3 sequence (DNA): TGTGCCAGCAGCGCCCGGCCCGGGGGGCTCATCAATGAGCAGTTCTTC.

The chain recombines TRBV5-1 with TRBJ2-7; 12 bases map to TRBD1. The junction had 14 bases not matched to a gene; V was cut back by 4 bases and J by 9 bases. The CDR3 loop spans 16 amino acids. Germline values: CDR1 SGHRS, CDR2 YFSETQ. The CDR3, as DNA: TGCGCCAGCAGCCCAAGCGGGACAGGGGGCCAAGGAGTGCAGTACTTC. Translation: CASSPSGTGGQGVQYF.

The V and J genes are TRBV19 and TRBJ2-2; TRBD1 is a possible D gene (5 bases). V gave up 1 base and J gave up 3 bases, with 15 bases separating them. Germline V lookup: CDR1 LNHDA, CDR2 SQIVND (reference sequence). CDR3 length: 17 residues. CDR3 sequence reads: CASSIARRQPHTGELFF. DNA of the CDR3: TGTGCCAGTAGTATAGCTAGGAGACAGCCGCACACCGGGGAGCTGTTTTTT.

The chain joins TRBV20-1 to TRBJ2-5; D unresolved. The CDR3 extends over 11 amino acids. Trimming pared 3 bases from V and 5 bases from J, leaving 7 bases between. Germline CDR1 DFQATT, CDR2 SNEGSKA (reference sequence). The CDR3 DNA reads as TGCAGTGCTAGGACTGGGGAGACCCAGTACTTC. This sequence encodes CSARTGETQYF.

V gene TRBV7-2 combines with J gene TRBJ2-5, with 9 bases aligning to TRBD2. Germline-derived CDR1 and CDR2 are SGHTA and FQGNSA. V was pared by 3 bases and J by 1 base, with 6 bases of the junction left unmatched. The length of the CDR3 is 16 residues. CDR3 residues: CASSLTLTSGQETQYF. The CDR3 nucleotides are TGTGCCAGCAGCTTGACACTGACTAGCGGCCAAGAGACCCAGTACTTC.

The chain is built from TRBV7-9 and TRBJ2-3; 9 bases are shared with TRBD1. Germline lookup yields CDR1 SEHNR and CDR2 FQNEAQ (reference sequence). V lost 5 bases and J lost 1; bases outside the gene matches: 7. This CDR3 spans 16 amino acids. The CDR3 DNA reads TGTGCCAGCAGCACCCGGACAGGGGAGGGCACAGATACGCAGTATTTT. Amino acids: CASSTRTGEGTDTQYF. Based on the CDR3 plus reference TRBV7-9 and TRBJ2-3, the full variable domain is DTGVSQNPRHKITKRGQNVTFRCDPISEHNRLYWYRQTLGQGPEFLTYFQNEAQLEKSRLLSDRFSAERPKGSFSTLEIQRTEQGDSAMYLCASSTRTGEGTDTQYFGPGTRLTVL.

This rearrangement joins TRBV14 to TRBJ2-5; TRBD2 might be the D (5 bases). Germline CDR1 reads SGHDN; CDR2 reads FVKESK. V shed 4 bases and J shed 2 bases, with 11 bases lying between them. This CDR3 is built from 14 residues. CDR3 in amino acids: CASSLLGVQETQYF. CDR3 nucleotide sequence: TGTGCCAGCAGCCTTCTCGGGGTTCAAGAGACCCAGTACTTC.

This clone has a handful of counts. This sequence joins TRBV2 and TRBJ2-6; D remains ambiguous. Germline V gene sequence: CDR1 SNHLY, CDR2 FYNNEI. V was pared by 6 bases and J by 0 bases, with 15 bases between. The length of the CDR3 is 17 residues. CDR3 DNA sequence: TGTGCCAGCAGCGTCCGCGGCCTGAGCTCTGGGGCCAACGTCCTGACTTTC. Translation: CASSVRGLSSGANVLTF.

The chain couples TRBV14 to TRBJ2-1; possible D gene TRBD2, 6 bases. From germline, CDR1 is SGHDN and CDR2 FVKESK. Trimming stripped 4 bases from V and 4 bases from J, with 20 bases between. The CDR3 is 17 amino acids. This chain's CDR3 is CASSRLRGEERYNEQFF. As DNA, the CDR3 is TGTGCCAGCAGCCGCCTCAGAGGGGAGGAAAGGTACAATGAGCAGTTCTTC.

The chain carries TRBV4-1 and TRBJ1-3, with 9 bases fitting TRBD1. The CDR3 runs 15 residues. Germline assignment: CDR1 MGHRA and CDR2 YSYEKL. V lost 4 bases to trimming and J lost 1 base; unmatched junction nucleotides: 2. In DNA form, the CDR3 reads TGCGCCAGCAGCCGGGACAGGGAATCTGGAAACACCATATATTTT. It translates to CASSRDRESGNTIYF.

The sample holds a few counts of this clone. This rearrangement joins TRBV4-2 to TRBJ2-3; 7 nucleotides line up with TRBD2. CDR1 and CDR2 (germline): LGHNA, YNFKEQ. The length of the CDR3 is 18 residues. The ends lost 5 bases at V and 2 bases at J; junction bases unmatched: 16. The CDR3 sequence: CASSTVGEAGPLTDTQYF. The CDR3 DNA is TGTGCCAGCAGCACGGTGGGGGAAGCGGGGCCCCTCACAGATACGCAGTATTTT.

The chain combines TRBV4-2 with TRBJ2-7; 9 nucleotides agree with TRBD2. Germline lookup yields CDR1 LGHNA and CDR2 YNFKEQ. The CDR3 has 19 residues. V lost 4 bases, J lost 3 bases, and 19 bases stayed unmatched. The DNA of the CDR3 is TGTGCCAGCAGCCGGAGGGCCTTAGCGGGAGAAATCGGGGACTACGAGCAGTACTTC. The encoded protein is CASSRRALAGEIGDYEQYF.